These 2 T cell receptor beta chains originate from one sample sequenced in a study of blood T cell repertoires in COVID-19. Sequencing used immunoSEQ multiplex PCR; TCRdb keeps in-frame clones, though not all of them. The sample lists over 450,000 clones, 89% occurring once. The sample consisted of peripheral blood. These receptors were taken from a young man with COVID-19, enrolled during active disease.

The chain has TRBV7-3 and TRBJ2-7; D unresolved. The V gene's germline CDR1 is SGHTA and CDR2 FQGTGA. Trimming cost V 7 bases and J 6 bases, with 16 bases left between them. The CDR3 has 13 amino acids. The CDR3 region is CASTTLFPCEQYF. As DNA, the CDR3 is TGTGCCAGCACCACGCTATTTCCTTGCGAGCAGTACTTC.

The gene calls are TRBV3-1 (or the pseudogene TRBV3-2) and TRBJ1-3, with D perhaps TRBD1 (5 bases). With 6 bases removed from V and 4 bases from J, the gap between germline ends came to 13 bases. Germline CDR1 and CDR2: LGHDT and YNNKEL (reference sequence). The CDR3 totals 14 residues. CDR3 sequence reads: CASRPRGYGNTIYF. The CDR3 DNA follows: TGTGCCAGCAGACCGCGGGGGTACGGAAACACCATATATTTT.